This TCR beta chain was obtained from a study of cytomegalovirus exposure and HLA in healthy donors (dated by TCRdb to 2015 to 2018). Regarding the complete study: According to an earlier analysis of 587 of the donors, 200 million or so T cells yielded 117 million unique TCR beta sequences and about 300 Gb of sequence data. Approximately 300 gigabases of sequencing data and approximately 80 million unique TCR sequences were included in an early release covering several hundred HLA-typed donors. Among the roughly 380 genotyped donors, 75% to 90% belonged to the genetic ancestry cluster associated with self-reported Caucasian donors. The aim of the study was to test whether cataloging public T cell receptors could identify signatures of past pathogen exposure. The study profiled the T cell repertoires of 500 to 800 subjects by immunosequencing and related them to cytomegalovirus serostatus. Besides the first cohort of 500 to 700 subjects, a separate validation cohort made up of roughly 130 different subjects was used. The study combined high-throughput TCR immunosequencing, statistical association of individual TCRs with disease status, and machine learning to predict cytomegalovirus infection status. A later analysis re-analyzed previously published TCR beta repertoires from 666 donors and added high-resolution HLA genotyping to study TCR occurrence patterns. Rather than drawing on any new phenotypic data, the later analysis identified candidate immune exposures from TCR beta sequences and the way those sequences occurred across donors. In an earlier analysis of 587 of the donors, high-throughput TCR beta sequencing was used to judge whether each TCR beta V gene segment behaved as functional or pseudogenic. Donor age, sex, ethnicity and CMV serostatus were compiled together with the repertoire data. In a later genetic analysis, genome-wide SNP genotypes for about 55% of the roughly 670 donors were used, and that subset was treated as a discovery cohort. All discovery cohort repertoires had been generated on a single sequencing platform. HLA typing included class I and class II loci at four-digit resolution. The number of donors typed differed by locus, with roughly 629-640 for A, B, C, DRB1 and DQB1, approximately 500 for DQA1, under 610 for DPA1, and around 450 for DPB1. Roughly 5 DR-DQ haplotypes were handled as single units for association and clustering because linkage in the cohort was strong. Among a few hundred genotyped donors of the cohort, an average of approximately 250,000 unique TCR beta nucleotide sequences were sequenced per donor, approximately 20% of them non-productive.

The cohort was made up of hundreds of healthy bone marrow donors. Cohort members were all nominally healthy when sampled, although unrecorded immune exposures were likely present. The donor was CMV seronegative and belonged to the group of over 350 seronegative cohort members. Each donor provided a peripheral blood sample, and peripheral blood mononuclear cells were used for TCR beta sequencing. Genomic DNA was extracted from the blood cell samples with the Qiagen DNeasy Blood Extraction Kit. The library was generated by the immunoSEQ multiplex PCR assay. For the multiplex PCR, a mixture combining 60 forward primers for TCR Vbeta segments and 13 reverse primers for TCR Jbeta segments was used. The CDR3 region of rearranged TCR beta genes was amplified from genomic DNA by a multiplex PCR assay. The Illumina HiSeq System was used to sequence the amplified TCR beta libraries as 87-base-pair reads. The original methods were these. A later analysis tallied some 79 million unique TCR beta chains across the 640 or so repertoires, and about 12 million of those chains were shared by two or more donors. Raw reads were error-corrected and collapsed into unique sequences with a nearest-neighbor algorithm that merged closely related sequences to remove PCR and sequencing errors. CDR3 sequences were aligned to IMGT reference sequences to assign V, D and J gene segments. For a sequence to be retained, a match of at least six nucleotides was required to both a V gene segment and a J gene segment. Rearrangements were called productive when the CDR3 lacked stop codons and stayed in frame with V and J; all others were non-productive. Following IMGT convention, CDR3 was defined as the stretch from the second conserved V-encoded cysteine up to the conserved J-encoded phenylalanine. The earlier analysis of some 600 of the donors excluded sequences that lacked an unambiguous match to a single V gene segment. In an earlier analysis of 500 to 750 of the donors, V segments were called functional above 56.7% productive rearrangements and were called segregating when the between-donor standard deviation exceeded 5%. A statistical classification framework was built to diagnose cytomegalovirus status from the catalog of TCR beta chain sequences. In a later analysis, V and J genes were assigned by comparing TCR nucleotide sequences against IMGT/GENE-DB human TR gene sequences. A later analysis assigned CDR3 sequences and most-parsimonious VDJ recombination scenarios with the TCRdist pipeline. In a later analysis, each TCR beta chain was defined by its CDR3 amino acid sequence together with its V-gene family, and reads lacking a unique V-gene family were excluded. To address suspected cross-contamination and a sequencing artifact, a later analysis removed several hundred highly shared, low-generation-probability nucleotide sequences. In a later analysis, a clonal expansion index was calculated for each public chain from normalized within-repertoire ranks of inferred template counts. In a later analysis, generation probabilities were computed with a VDJ recombination model fitted to out-of-frame rearrangements, and the resulting probabilities were checked against IGoR. A later analysis scored TCR-TCR, TCR-HLA and TCR-CMV co-occurrence with hypergeometric tests, applying a repertoire-size bias correction to TCR pairs. False discovery rates were estimated in a later analysis by permuting HLA or CMV assignments 20 times. A later analysis grouped co-occurring TCRs with DBSCAN, adding TCRdist sequence similarity when clustering within HLA-allele-positive subsets. Co-occurrence clustering excluded repertoires with fewer than 30,000 or more than 120,000 public chains, plus five with anomalous nucleotide sharing. TCRdb obtained this table from immuneACCESS and retained in-frame rearrangements with V and J assigned. These tables miss some clones; where compared with another copy, unresolved V genes account for less than half of the shortfall, and the remainder is unexplained. V, J and clone size are taken as reported in that table, and D and trimming were inferred from the DNA itself. This sample is represented by some 140,000 clones; over 60% of them were singletons. Together, the top ten hold roughly 0.9% of the sample.

From the germline V gene, CDR1 is KGHSH and CDR2 is LQKENI. Between the V and J ends, shortened by 3 bases and 6 bases respectively, the junction contains 11 bases. Reading from cysteine to phenylalanine, the CDR3 counts 13 amino acids. Only the CDR3 portion is preserved as DNA: 39 bases, with reading frame beginning at the first base. On this clone itself: Its antigen is unknown. No base qualities exist here, and no much larger clone lies one base off it.

The research as a whole found: An earlier analysis of approximately 570 of the donors showed that most TCR beta V segments appeared in productive rearrangements either about 87% or about 30% of the time, which broadly matched IMGT annotations. In the study, some 160 TCR beta chains were listed as associated with cytomegalovirus. Three of the identified cytomegalovirus-associated TCR beta chains were confirmed in vitro to be specific for cytomegalovirus antigens. In a later analysis, HLA-associated TCR beta chains showed more clonal expansion and lower generation probabilities than non-associated chains that were equally common. In this cohort, only TCR beta chains were sequenced, and detectable features were limited by the absence of alpha or paired-chain data. Linkage disequilibrium might explain the correlated functional status among segregating V segments, but an unknown experimental factor could not be ruled out. A later analysis found that TCR association rates varied across HLA loci, with DRB1 alleles showing the most associated TCRs and HLA-C alleles the fewest. A later genetic analysis reported fewer N-insertions in productive TCRs among donors in an Asian-associated ancestry cluster than the roughly 700-donor mean. When HLA alleles, especially DR and DQ, strongly co-occurred, TCR associations were difficult to assign to individual alleles. According to the authors, the approach could potentially be generalized to other disease states and immunological phenotypes. In a later analysis, several top co-occurrence clusters were reported to appear linked to parvovirus B19, influenza, CMV and Epstein-Barr virus. At a false discovery rate of 0.05, a later analysis linked approximately 18,000 TCR beta sequences to specific HLA alleles. Seventeen rarely observed V segments, including chromosome 9 orphons, were excluded from the earlier analysis of approximately 600 of the donors because counts were too low. Because HLA typing was unavailable for some donors at each locus, only the typed subset was used in association tests. Cytomegalovirus status was reported to be diagnosed by the classifier with high specificity and sensitivity in both the original and validation cohorts. A further reported finding was that TCR beta sequences accurately predicted the HLA-A and HLA-B alleles for most subjects in the first cohort. The 87-base-pair reads could not distinguish some IMGT-functional V segments, including TRBV6-2 and TRBV6-3, so those segments were excluded. For the cohort, immune exposure information was limited to CMV serostatus. The sequencing pipeline was judged likely to have produced a cluster of highly shared sequence variants as a technical artifact. V-gene and J-gene trimming of TCR beta chains was associated with a missense DCLRE1C variant in a later genetic analysis, and the association was replicated in an independent cohort. While some public TCRs were present in many individuals, most TCR sequences turned up only very rarely across donors. Roughly uniform sequencing depth across donors was assumed in presence/absence analyses, although this assumption may not hold. In a later analysis, most CMV-associated TCR beta chains were found to appear HLA-restricted, with HLA associations seemingly driven largely by CMV exposure.

The chain joins TRBV18 to TRBJ1-2; TRBD1 is a weak D gene call, 5 bases matching. Input material: PBMCs. The TCR was taken from a woman aged 60-75 years in good health and CMV-seronegative. The sequence in DNA is TGTGCCAGCTCACCGCAGGGATCAGATGGCTACACCTTC. Its coded protein is CASSPQGSDGYTF. With the rest looked up from the reference TRBV18 and TRBJ1-2 genes rather than sequenced, the full variable domain is NAGVMQNPRHLVRRRGQEARLRCSPMKGHSHVYWYRQLPEEGLKFMVYLQKENIIDESGMPKERFSAEFPKEGPSILRIQQVVRGDSAAYFCASSPQGSDGYTFGSGTRLTVV.